This paragraph covers one T cell receptor beta chain sequence. Its antigen remains unidentified. This sample was taken from a study of cytomegalovirus exposure and HLA in healthy donors. A multiplex PCR was run with 60 Vbeta primers and 13 Jbeta primers. This table comes from immunoSEQ multiplex PCR, and its TCRdb copy is limited to in-frame clones, with some not included. The sample gives 150,000 or so clones, about four fifths of which show up once; around 1.5% is in the top ten. CDR1 is MGHRA, CDR2 YSYEKL, per germline. Trimming removed 1 base at V and 5 bases at J, with 15 bases between. The CDR3 contains 16 residues. Whole-study findings and limits: 150 or so TCR beta chains were listed as cytomegalovirus-associated. Productive status was seen about 87% or about 30% of the time for most TCR beta V segments in an earlier analysis. HLA allele associations emerged for roughly 16,000 TCR beta sequences in a later analysis, at 0.05 false discovery rate.

The sequencing input was PBMCs. This chain links TRBV4-1 with TRBJ2-4; perhaps TRBD2 as D (5 bases). This TCR was recovered from a male donor in good health and CMV-seronegative. The DNA for the CDR3 is TGCGCCAGCAGCCAAGTCTTGAGGGCCGTGGAAAACATTCAGTACTTC. Its translation is CASSQVLRAVENIQYF.